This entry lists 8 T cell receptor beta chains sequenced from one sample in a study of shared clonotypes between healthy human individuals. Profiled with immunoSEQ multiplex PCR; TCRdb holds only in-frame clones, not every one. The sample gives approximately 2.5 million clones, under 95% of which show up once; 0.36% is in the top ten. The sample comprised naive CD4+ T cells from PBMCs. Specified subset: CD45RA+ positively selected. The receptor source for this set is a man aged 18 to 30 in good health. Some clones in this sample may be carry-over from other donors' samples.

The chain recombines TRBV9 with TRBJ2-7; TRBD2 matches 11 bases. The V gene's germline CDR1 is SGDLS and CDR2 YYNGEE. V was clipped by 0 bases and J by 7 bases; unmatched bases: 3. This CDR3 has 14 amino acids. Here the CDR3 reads CASSVEGLAEEQYF. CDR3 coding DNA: TGTGCCAGCAGCGTAGAGGGACTAGCGGAAGAGCAGTACTTC. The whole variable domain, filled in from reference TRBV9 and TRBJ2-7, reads DSGVTQTPKHLITATGQRVTLRCSPRSGDLSVYWYQQSLDQGLQFLIQYYNGEERAKGNILERFSAQQFPDLHSELNLSSLELGDSALYFCASSVEGLAEEQYFGPGTRLTVT.

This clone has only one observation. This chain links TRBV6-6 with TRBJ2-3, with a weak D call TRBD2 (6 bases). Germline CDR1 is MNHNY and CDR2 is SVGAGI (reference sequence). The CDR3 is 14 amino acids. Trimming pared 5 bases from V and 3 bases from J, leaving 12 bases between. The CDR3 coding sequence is TGTGCCAGCAGTACTAAGGAGGGTACAGATACGCAGTATTTT. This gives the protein CASSTKEGTDTQYF.

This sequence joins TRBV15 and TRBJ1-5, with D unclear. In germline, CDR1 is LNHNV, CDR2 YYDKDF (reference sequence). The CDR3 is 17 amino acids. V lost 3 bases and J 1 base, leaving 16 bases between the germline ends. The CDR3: CATSRLSGRVSNQPQHF. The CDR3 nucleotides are TGTGCCACCAGCAGGTTAAGCGGTAGGGTCAGCAATCAGCCCCAGCATTTT.

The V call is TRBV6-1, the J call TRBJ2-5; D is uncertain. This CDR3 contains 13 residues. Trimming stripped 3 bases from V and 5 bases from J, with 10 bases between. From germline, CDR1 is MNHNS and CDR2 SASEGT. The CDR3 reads CASSDKGRETQYF. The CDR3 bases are TGTGCCAGCAGTGATAAGGGTCGGGAGACCCAGTACTTC.

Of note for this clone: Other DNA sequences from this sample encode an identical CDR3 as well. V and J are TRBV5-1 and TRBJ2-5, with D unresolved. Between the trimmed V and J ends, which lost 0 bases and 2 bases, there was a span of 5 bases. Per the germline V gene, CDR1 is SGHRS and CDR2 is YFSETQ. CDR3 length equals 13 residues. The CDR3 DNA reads TGCGCCAGCAGCTTGGCTTCTCAAGAGACCCAGTACTTC. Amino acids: CASSLASQETQYF.

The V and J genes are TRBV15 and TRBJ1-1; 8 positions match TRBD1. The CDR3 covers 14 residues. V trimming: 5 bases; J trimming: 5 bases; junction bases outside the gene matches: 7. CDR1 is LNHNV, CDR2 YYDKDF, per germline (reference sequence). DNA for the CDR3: TGTGCCACCAGCTTACGGAACAGGGGGACTGAAGCTTTCTTT. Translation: CATSLRNRGTEAFF.

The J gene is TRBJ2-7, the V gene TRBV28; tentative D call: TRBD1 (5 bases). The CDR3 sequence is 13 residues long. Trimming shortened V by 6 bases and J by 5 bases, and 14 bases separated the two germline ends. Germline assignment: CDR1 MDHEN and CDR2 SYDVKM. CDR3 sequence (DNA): TGTGCCAGCAGGCACCCAGACAGAGACGAGCAGTACTTC. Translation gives CASRHPDRDEQYF. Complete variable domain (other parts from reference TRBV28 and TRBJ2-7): DVKVTQSSRYLVKRTGEKVFLECVQDMDHENMFWYRQDPGLGLRLIYFSYDVKMKEKGDIPEGYSVSREKKERFSLILESASTNQTSMYLCASRHPDRDEQYFGPGTRLTVT.

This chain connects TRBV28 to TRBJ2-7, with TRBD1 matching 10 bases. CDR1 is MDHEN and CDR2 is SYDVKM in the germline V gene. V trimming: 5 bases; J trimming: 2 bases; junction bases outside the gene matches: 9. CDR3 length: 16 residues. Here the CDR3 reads CASSTTGTGVAYEQYF. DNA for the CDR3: TGTGCCAGCAGTACGACCGGGACAGGGGTGGCCTACGAGCAGTACTTC.